This TCR beta chain was profiled in a study of OX40 agonist ivuxolimab in advanced cancers. Study information: The dose of intravenous ivuxolimab that patients received every 2 weeks ranged from 0.01 to 10 mg/kg.

Produced via immunoSEQ multiplex PCR; TCRdb's table is partial and in-frame only. This sample has 66,000 or so clones, with 65% to 85% found just once. Trimming took 5 bases from V and 7 from J, leaving 18 bases between them. The CDR3 runs to 15 residues. Per the germline V gene, CDR1 is SEHNR and CDR2 is FQNEAQ (reference sequence). The TCR originated in an adult with an advanced solid tumor such as melanoma, head and neck, liver or kidney cancer. This specimen consisted of CD4+ or CD8+ T cells sorted from blood, obtained in a trial of the OX40 agonist ivuxolimab. The V gene is TRBV7-9, the J gene TRBJ2-4; the D is unclear. CDR3 DNA sequence: TGTGCCAGCAGCCTCGACCGGACCTGGCAGAACATTCAGTACTTC. Protein sequence: CASSLDRTWQNIQYF.